A single sample is the source of the 6 T cell receptor beta chains below, sequenced in a study of CXCR3-negative and CXCR3-positive naive CD8 T cells. Study-level points and caveats: The study found more hydrophobic TRB CDR3s in CXCR3-positive naive cells than in CXCR3-negative naive cells.

In preparing the TRB cDNA libraries, 5' RACE with UMI labels was used. TCRdb re-called the 5' RACE reads and gives one entry per CDR3 protein, without DNA. Recorded for this sample: tens of thousands of distinct CDR3 sequences. Antigens of these TCRs are unknown. Sequencing input: naive CXCR3+ CD8+ T cells from blood. Subset: CD45RO-CCR7+CD27+CD95- naive CD8+ T cells expressing CXCR3 (TNR3+). The receptors originated from a human donor in good health. Some clones in this sample may be carry-over from other donors' samples.

The rearrangement uses TRBV27 and TRBJ2-7; with no DNA, the TCRdb D assignment of TRBD1 cannot be verified. The germline V gene encodes CDR1 MNHEY and CDR2 SMNVEV (reference sequence). The CDR3 consists of 13 residues. The CDR3 here is CASSPAQGYEQYF.

The rearrangement uses TRBV11-2 and TRBJ2-3. Germline assignment: CDR1 SGHAT and CDR2 FQNNGV. The CDR3 loop spans 13 amino acids. CDR3: CASSWSRIDTQYF.

The chain carries TRBV10-3 and TRBJ2-7; the D call of TRBD1 rests on TCRdb alone, since no DNA is present to check it. CDR1 ENHRY and CDR2 SYGVKD come from the germline V gene. The CDR3 has 13 amino acids. The CDR3 here is CAIALQGTYEQYF.

The chain has TRBV29-1 and TRBJ1-1; the D call of TRBD1 rests on TCRdb alone, since no DNA is present to check it. The germline V gene encodes CDR1 SQVTM and CDR2 ANQGSEA. The CDR3 has 14 amino acids. The CDR3 protein is CSVADKGGTTEAFF.

The chain recombines TRBV29-1 with TRBJ2-7; TCRdb's D call, TRBD1, is unchecked because there is no DNA. CDR1 is SQVTM and CDR2 is ANQGSEA in the germline V gene. The CDR3 has 13 residues. This CDR3 is CSVTGTLHGEQYF.

V usage is TRBV20-1 and J usage is TRBJ1-5. From germline, CDR1 is DFQATT and CDR2 SNEGSKA (reference sequence). This CDR3 contains 15 residues. The CDR3 is CSARVLGHEEQPQHF.